This entry lists 6 T cell receptor beta chains sequenced from one sample in a study of shared clonotypes between healthy human individuals. Sequencing used immunoSEQ multiplex PCR; TCRdb keeps in-frame clones, though not all of them. The sample has 2.3 million or so clones, approximately 95% seen once. Sequenced material: naive CD4+ T cells from PBMCs. Subset given: CD45RA+ positively selected. The receptors shown here come from a young man in good health. Some clones in this sample may be carry-over from other donors' samples.

The V call is TRBV30, the J call TRBJ2-2; D not resolved. Trimming left V 7 bases short and J 4 bases short, with 16 bases between. The CDR3 is 14 amino acids. Germline CDR1 reads GTSNPN; CDR2 reads SVGIG (reference sequence). The CDR3 DNA follows: TGTGCCTCCCCCCGGTCCGAGACCACCGGGGAGCTGTTTTTT. This codes for CASPRSETTGELFF.

V gene TRBV2 combines with J gene TRBJ1-1; 7 bases line up with TRBD1. The CDR3 consists of 14 residues. Germline V gene sequence: CDR1 SNHLY, CDR2 FYNNEI. V shed 2 bases and J 5 bases; nucleotides not matched to a gene: 5. CDR3 sequence reads: CASSEMGQSTEAFF. Here the CDR3 DNA reads TGTGCCAGCAGTGAAATGGGACAGTCTACTGAAGCTTTCTTT.

This clone was picked up a small number of times. The V gene is TRBV11-3, the J gene TRBJ2-5; 8 bases line up with TRBD2. V trimming: 0 bases; J trimming: 4 bases; junction bases outside the gene matches: 7. CDR1 and CDR2 from the germline V gene are SGHNT and YENEEA. The CDR3 is 16 residues long. CDR3 DNA sequence: TGTGCCAGCAGCTTAGACCCCGGGAGGGGGGGAGAGACCCAGTACTTC. Translated, it gives CASSLDPGRGGETQYF.

This sequence joins TRBV6-5 and TRBJ2-5, with D perhaps TRBD1 (6 bases). The germline V and J ends were trimmed by 7 bases and 5 bases, with 14 bases remaining between them. The CDR3 length is 13 residues. CDR1 is MNHEY, CDR2 SVGAGI, per germline. The CDR3 reads CASTSPGEETQYF. The CDR3 DNA follows: TGTGCCAGCACCTCACCAGGGGAGGAGACCCAGTACTTC.

The chain uses TRBV5-6 and TRBJ2-7; a possible D gene is TRBD2 (6 bases). The CDR3 is 15 residues long. V lost 3 bases and J 3 bases, leaving 16 bases between the germline ends. CDR1 and CDR2 from the germline V gene are SGHDT and YYEEEE. The chain's CDR3 is CASSSRGIRGYEQYF. The DNA of the CDR3 is TGTGCCAGCAGCTCCCGCGGGATCCGGGGCTACGAGCAGTACTTC.

The gene calls are TRBV2 and TRBJ2-7; unclear D gene. Germline V CDR1 and CDR2: SNHLY, FYNNEI. With 3 bases removed from V and 0 bases from J, the gap between germline ends came to 9 bases. The CDR3 runs 14 residues. The CDR3 protein is CASSDLGASYEQYF. CDR3 DNA: TGTGCCAGCAGTGACTTGGGCGCCTCCTACGAGCAGTACTTC.